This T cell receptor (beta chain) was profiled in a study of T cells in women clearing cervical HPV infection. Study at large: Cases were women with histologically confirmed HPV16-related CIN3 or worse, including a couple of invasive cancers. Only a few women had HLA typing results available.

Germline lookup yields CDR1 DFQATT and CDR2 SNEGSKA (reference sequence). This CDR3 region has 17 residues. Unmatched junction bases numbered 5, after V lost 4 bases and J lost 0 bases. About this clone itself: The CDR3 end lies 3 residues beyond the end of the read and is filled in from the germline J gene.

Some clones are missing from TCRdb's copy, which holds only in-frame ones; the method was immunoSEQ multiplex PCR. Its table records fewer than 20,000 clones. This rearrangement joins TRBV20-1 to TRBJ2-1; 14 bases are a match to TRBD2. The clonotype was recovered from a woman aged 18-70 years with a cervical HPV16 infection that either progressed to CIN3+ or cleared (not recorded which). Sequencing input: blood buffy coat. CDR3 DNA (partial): TGCAGTGCTAAGGGACTAGCGGGAGTTGGCTCCTACAATGAG. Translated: CSAKGLAGVGSYNE. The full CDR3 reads CSAKGLAGVGSYNEQFF.